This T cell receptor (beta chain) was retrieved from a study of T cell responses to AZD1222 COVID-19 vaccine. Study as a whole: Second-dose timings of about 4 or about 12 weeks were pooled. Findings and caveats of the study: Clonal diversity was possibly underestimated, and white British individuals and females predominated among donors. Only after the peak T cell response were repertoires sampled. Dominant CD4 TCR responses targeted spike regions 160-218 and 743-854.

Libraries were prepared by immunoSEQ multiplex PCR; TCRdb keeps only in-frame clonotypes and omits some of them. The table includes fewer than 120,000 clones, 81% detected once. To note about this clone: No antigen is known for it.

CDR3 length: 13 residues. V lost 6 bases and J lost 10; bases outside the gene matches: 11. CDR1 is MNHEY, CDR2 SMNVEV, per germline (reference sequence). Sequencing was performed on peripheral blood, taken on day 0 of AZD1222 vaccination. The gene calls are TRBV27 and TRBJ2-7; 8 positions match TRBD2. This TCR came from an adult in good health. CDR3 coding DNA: TGTGCCAGCAGATTGTCGGGAGGGGGTCCCCAGTACTTC. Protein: CASRLSGGGPQYF.